This TCR beta chain was recovered during a study of Graves' ophthalmopathy and Graves' hyperthyroidism. V dropped 3 bases and J dropped 0 bases, with 15 bases sitting between them. The CDR3 consists of 16 residues. CDR1 is SGDLS, CDR2 YYNGEE, per germline. The sequenced template was RNA, covering the TCR beta CDR3 region. Following a first-round RT-PCR that used HTBI primers, a second-round multiplex PCR was carried out. Each CDR3 protein gets one entry after TCRdb re-called the multiplex PCR reads with MiXCR. This sample yields over a million distinct CDR3 sequences, of which less than 45% are seen a single time; approximately 12% belongs to the top ten. This clonotype was picked up many times.

The rearrangement uses TRBV9 and TRBJ1-1; D gene unclear. This receptor was obtained from an adult man with Graves' hyperthyroidism. Specimen: peripheral blood or thyroid tissue (not recorded which). CDR3 amino acids: CASSAPRAAVNTEAFF. The CDR3, as DNA: TGTGCCAGCAGCGCACCGAGGGCCGCCGTGAACACTGAAGCTTTCTTT.